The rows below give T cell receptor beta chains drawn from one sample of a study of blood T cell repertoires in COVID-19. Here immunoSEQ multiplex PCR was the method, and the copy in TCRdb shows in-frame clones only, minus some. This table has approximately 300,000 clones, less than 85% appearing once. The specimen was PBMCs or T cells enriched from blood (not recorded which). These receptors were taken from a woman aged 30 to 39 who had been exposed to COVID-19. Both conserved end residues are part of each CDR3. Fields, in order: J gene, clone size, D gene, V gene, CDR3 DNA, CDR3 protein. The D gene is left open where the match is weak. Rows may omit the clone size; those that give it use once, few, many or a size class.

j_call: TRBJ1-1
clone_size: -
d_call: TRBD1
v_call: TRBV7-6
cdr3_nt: TGTGCCAGCAGCCCCCAGGACAGGGGAGGCGTTGAAGCTTTCTTT
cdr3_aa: CASSPQDRGGVEAFF

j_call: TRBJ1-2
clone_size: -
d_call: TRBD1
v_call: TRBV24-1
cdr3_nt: TGTGCCACCTTTTCGACAGGGGAATATGGCTACACCTTC
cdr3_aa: CATFSTGEYGYTF

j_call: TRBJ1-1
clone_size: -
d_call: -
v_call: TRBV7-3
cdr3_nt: TGTGCCAGCAGCCCCACAGGGAACACTGAAGCTTTCTTT
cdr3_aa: CASSPTGNTEAFF

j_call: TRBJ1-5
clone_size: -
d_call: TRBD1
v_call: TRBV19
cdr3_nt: TGTGCCAGTAGTTTTACAGGGGGGAGCAATCAGCCCCAGCATTTT
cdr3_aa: CASSFTGGSNQPQHF

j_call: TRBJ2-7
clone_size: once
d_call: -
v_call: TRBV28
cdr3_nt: TGTGCCAGCAGTTTTCAGGGGTACGAGCAGTACTTC
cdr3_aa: CASSFQGYEQYF

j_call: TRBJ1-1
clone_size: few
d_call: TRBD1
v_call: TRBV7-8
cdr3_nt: TGTGCCAGCAGCGTAGGACAGGGGACTCAAGCTTTCTTT
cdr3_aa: CASSVGQGTQAFF

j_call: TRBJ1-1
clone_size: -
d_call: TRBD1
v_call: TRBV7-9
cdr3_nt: TGTGCCAGCAGCCGGGTCAGGGGGGCGATGGCTGAAGCTTTCTTT
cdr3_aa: CASSRVRGAMAEAFF

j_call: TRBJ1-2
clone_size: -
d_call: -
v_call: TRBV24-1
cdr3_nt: TGTGCCACCAGTGGGAGGGGAGATGGACGAGGCTACACCTTC
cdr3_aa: CATSGRGDGRGYTF

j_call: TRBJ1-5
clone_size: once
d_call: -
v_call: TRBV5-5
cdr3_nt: TGTGCCAGCAGCTTGTACAAGAATAGCAATCAGCCCCAGCATTTT
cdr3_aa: CASSLYKNSNQPQHF

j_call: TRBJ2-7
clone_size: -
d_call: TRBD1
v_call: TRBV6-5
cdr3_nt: TGTGCCACCCGTTCAGGGACAGGAAACAAATACGAGCAGTACTTC
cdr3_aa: CATRSGTGNKYEQYF

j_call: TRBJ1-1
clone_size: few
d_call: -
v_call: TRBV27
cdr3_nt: TGTGCCAGCAGCCGAGTTAGGTTTCGGGGGAACACTGAAGCTTTCTTT
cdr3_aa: CASSRVRFRGNTEAFF

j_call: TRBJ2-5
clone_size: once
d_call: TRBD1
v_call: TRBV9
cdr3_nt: TGTGCCAGCAGCAAACAGGGGCAAGAGACCCAGTACTTC
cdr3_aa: CASSKQGQETQYF

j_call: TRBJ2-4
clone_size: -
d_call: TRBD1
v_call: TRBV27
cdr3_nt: TGTGCCAGCAGTGGCAGGGGGCGGGATCTCACACTAGCCAAAAACATTCAGTACTTC
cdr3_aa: CASSGRGRDLTLAKNIQYF

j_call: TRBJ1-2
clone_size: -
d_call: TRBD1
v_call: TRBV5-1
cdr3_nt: TGCGCCAGCAGCTTAGGGACAGGAGACTATGGCTACACCTTC
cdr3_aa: CASSLGTGDYGYTF

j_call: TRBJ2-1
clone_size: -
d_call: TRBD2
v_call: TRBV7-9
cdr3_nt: TGTGCCAGCAGCTTACTAGCGGGAATGAATGAGCAGTTCTTC
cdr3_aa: CASSLLAGMNEQFF

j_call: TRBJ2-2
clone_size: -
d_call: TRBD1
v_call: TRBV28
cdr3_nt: TGTGCCAGCAATACACAGGGGGCCGGGGAGCTGTTTTTT
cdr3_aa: CASNTQGAGELFF

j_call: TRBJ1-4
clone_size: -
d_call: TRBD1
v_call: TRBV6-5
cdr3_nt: TGTGCCAGCAGTTTCAACAGGGGTTCGAATGAAAAACTGTTTTTT
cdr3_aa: CASSFNRGSNEKLFF

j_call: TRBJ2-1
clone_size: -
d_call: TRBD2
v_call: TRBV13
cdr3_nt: TGTGCCAGCATCCCCGGGACTAGCGGTTACAATGAGCAGTTCTTC
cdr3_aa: CASIPGTSGYNEQFF

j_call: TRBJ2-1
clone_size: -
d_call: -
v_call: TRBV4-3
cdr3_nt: TGCGCCAGCACTTCAGGGTACAATGAGCAGTTCTTC
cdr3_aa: CASTSGYNEQFF

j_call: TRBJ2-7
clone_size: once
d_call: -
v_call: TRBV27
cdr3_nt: TGTGCCAGCAGTCGCGGTAACAGGGAACTGGACGAGCAGTACTTC
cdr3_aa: CASSRGNRELDEQYF

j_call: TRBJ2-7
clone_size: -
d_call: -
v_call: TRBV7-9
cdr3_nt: TGTGCCAGCAGATATGGGGCCGCCTACGAGCAGTACTTC
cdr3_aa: CASRYGAAYEQYF

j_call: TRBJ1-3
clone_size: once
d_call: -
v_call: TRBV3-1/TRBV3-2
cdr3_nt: TGTGCCAGCAGCCTAGGGGGCTCTGGAAACACCATATATTTT
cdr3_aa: CASSLGGSGNTIYF

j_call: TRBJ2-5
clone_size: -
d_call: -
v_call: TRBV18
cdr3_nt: TGTGCCAGCCTATTAAGCAGGGGTTCCGAGACCCAGTACTTC
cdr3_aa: CASLLSRGSETQYF

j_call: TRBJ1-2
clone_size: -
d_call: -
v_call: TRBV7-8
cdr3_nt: TGTGCCAGCAGCCCAAGTGGCTTTTCAGATGGCTACACCTTC
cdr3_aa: CASSPSGFSDGYTF

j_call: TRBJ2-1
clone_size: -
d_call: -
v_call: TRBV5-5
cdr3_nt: TGTGCCAGCAGCCCCCCCGAGCGGGTCTACATCAATGAGCAGTTCTTC
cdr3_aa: CASSPPERVYINEQFF

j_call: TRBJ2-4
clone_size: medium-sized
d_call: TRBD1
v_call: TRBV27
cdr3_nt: TGTGCCAGCAGTTTAAATCTAGGGGGCGCTTCGGACATTCAGTACTTC
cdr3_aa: CASSLNLGGASDIQYF

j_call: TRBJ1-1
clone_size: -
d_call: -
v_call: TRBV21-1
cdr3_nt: TGTGCCAGCAGCAAAAAGGGACAGTTAAAGAACACTGAAGCTTTCTTT
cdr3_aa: CASSKKGQLKNTEAFF

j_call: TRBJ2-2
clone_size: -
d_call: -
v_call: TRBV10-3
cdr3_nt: TGTGCCATCAGTGGCGCGGGGTTAAACACCGGGGAGCTGTTTTTT
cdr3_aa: CAISGAGLNTGELFF

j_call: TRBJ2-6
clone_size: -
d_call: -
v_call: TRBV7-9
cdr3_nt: TGTGCCAGCAGCCCTATTCCGGGGGTCTCTGGGGCCAACGTCCTGACTTTC
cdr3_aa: CASSPIPGVSGANVLTF

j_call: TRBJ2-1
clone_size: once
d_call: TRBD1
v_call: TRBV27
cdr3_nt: TGTGCCAGCAGTTCACCGACAGGGGGCGCCTACAATGAGCAGTTCTTC
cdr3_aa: CASSSPTGGAYNEQFF

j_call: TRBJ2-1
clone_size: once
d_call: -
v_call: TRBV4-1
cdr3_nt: TGCGCCAGCAGCCAAGAATGGAGGGATGAGCAGTTCTTC
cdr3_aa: CASSQEWRDEQFF

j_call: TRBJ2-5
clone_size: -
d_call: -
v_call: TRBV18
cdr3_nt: TGTGCCAGCTCACTCGGGAAGTACCAAGAGACCCAGTACTTC
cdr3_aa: CASSLGKYQETQYF

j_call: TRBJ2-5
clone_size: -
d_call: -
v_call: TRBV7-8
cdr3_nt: TGTGCCAGCAGCACGAGCACAGGGGCGGGGGAGACCCAGTACTTC
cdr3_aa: CASSTSTGAGETQYF

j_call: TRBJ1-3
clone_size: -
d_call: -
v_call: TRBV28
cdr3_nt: TGTGCCAGCAGTTTTAGTGATTCTTTTGGAAACACCATATATTTT
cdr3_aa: CASSFSDSFGNTIYF

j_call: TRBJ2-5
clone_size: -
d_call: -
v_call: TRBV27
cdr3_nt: TGTGCCAGCAGTGGTCGGAAACTAGAATTCCAAGAGACCCAGTACTTC
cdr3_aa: CASSGRKLEFQETQYF

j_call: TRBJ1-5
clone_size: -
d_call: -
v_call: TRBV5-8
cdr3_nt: TGTGCCAGCAGCTTCGGGGAGCGGCCCCAGCATTTT
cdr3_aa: CASSFGERPQHF

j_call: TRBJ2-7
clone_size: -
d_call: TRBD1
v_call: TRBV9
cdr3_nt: TGTGCCAGCAGCGTAGGTGGACAGGGGGCCTACGAGCAGTACTTC
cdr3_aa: CASSVGGQGAYEQYF

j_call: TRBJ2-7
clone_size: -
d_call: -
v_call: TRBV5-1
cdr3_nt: TGCGCCAGCAACTACGGTGCCGGGACAAAAACCTACGAGCAGTACTTC
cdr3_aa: CASNYGAGTKTYEQYF

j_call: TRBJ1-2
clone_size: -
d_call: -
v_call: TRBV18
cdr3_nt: TGTGCCAGCTCACCCGTGGACGGAGGCGATACCTCTAACTATGGCTACACCTTC
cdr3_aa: CASSPVDGGDTSNYGYTF

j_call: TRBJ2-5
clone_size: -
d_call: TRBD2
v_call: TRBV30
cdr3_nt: TGTGCCTGGAGTGGACCGGGACTAGATTTTGCGGGGACCCAGTACTTC
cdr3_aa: CAWSGPGLDFAGTQYF

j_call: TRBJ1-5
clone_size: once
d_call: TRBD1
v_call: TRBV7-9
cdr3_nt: TGTGCCAGCAGCTCCCCGGGACAGGGATTCAATCAGCCCCAGCATTTT
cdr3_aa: CASSSPGQGFNQPQHF

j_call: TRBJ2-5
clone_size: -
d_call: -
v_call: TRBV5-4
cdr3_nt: TGTGCCAGCAGCATTCTAGAGCAAGAGACCCAGTACTTC
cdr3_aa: CASSILEQETQYF

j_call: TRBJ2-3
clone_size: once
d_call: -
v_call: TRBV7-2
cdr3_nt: TGTGCCAGCAGCTCGGTAGGGGGATCCACAGATACGCAGTATTTT
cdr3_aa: CASSSVGGSTDTQYF

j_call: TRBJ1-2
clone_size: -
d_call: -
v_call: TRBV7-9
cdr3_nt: TGTGCCAGCAGCTCCGGACAGATCATATACCATGGCTACACCTTC
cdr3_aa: CASSSGQIIYHGYTF

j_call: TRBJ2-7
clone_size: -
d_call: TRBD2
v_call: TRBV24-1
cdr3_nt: TGTGCCACCAGTTCAGCGGGAGGGAAGGACGAGCAGTACTTC
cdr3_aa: CATSSAGGKDEQYF

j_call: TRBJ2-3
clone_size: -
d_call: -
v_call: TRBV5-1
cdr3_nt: TGCGCCAGCTGGGTAGAGGGAGGCGCTACGCAGTATTTT
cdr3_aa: CASWVEGGATQYF

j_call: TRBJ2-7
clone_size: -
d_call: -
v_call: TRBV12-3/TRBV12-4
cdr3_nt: TGTGCCAGCAGTTTTACGGAGACCTACGAGCAGTACTTC
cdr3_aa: CASSFTETYEQYF

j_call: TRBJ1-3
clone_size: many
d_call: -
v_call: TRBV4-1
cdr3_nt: TGCGCCAGCAGCCAAGGGGCATTGGGAAACACCATATATTTT
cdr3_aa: CASSQGALGNTIYF

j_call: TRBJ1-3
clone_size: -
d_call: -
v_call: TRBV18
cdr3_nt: TGTGCCAGCTCACCGGTTTCAGGGCGCACTGGAAACACCATATATTTT
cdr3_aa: CASSPVSGRTGNTIYF

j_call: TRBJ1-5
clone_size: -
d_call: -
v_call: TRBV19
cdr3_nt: TGTGCCAGTAGCCCTCGGGACAATCAGCCCCAGCATTTT
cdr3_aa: CASSPRDNQPQHF

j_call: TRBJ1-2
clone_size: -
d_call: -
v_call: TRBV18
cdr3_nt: TGTGCCAGCTCAGCGAGACAGTATGGCTACACCTTC
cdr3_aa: CASSARQYGYTF

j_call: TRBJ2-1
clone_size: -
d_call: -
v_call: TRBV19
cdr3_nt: TGTGCCAGTAGACCCCAGGTCGGGAGCTCCTACAATGAGCAGTTCTTC
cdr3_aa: CASRPQVGSSYNEQFF

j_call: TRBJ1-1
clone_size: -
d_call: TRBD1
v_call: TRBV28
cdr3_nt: TGTGCCAGCCAACAGGGGGGGATGAACACTGAAGCTTTCTTT
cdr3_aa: CASQQGGMNTEAFF

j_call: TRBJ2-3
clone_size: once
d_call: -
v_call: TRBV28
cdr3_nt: TGTGCCAGCAGCACCGGGTCTTCCCTGTATTTT
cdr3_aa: CASSTGSSLYF

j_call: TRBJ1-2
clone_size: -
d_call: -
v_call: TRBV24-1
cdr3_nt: TGTGCCACCAGTGATTCAGGCCGCGAAGGCTACACCTTC
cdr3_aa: CATSDSGREGYTF

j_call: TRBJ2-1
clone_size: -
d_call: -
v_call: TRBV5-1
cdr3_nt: TGCGCCAGCAGCTTACAGGAGGGGTACAATGAGCAGTTCTTC
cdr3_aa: CASSLQEGYNEQFF

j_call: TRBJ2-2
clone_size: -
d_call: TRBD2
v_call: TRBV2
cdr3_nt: TGTGCCAGCCGTAGCGGGAGGGCCAGTCCCGGGGAGCTGTTTTTT
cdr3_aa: CASRSGRASPGELFF

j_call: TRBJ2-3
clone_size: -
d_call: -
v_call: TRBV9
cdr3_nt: TGTGCCAGCAGCGTAAACGGGGGTCCAGATACGCAGTATTTT
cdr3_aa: CASSVNGGPDTQYF

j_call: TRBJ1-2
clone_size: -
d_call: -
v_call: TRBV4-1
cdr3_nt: TGCGCCAGCAGCCAAATCGGTCAACACCCCGGCAGGGTGAGCTATGGCTACACCTTC
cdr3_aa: CASSQIGQHPGRVSYGYTF

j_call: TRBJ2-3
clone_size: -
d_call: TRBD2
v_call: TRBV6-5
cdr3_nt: TGTGCCAGCAGTTACAGTAGCGGGGGCACAGATACGCAGTATTTT
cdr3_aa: CASSYSSGGTDTQYF